Listed below are T cell receptor beta chains from one sample, sequenced in a study of shared clonotypes between healthy human individuals. Clones were sequenced by immunoSEQ multiplex PCR, and TCRdb holds only the in-frame ones, with some missing. The sample consists of more than 400,000 clones, about 96% of them appearing once. What was sequenced was naive CD4+ T cells sorted from blood. The receptors derive from a woman in her 30s in good health. Each CDR3 is given with its conserved first and last residue. The D gene is left open where the match is weak. The size of a clone is reported for some rows only, either as once, few or many, or as a class for expanded clones.

>NA|NA|TRBV28|TRBJ1-4
CAAKGGGHEKLFF
TGTGCCGCCAAGGGAGGCGGTCATGAAAAACTGTTTTTT
>NA|NA|TRBV5-1|TRBJ2-3
CASSLLGITSTDTQYF
TGCGCCAGCAGCTTGTTGGGGATTACTAGCACAGATACGCAGTATTTT
>NA|NA|TRBV6-1|TRBJ2-7
CASSVYSRDLSYEQYF
TGTGCCAGCAGTGTCTATTCGCGGGATCTCTCCTACGAGCAGTACTTC
>TRBD2|NA|TRBV7-9|TRBJ2-7
CASSPGSGIYEQYF
TGTGCCAGCAGTCCAGGTAGCGGGATCTACGAGCAGTACTTC
>NA|NA|TRBV5-3|TRBJ1-5
CARSKGGTSCSNQPQHF
TGTGCCAGAAGCAAGGGGGGGACCTCTTGTAGCAATCAGCCCCAGCATTTT
>NA|NA|TRBV28|TRBJ1-2
CASSQGGYGYTF
TGTGCCAGCAGTCAGGGCGGCTATGGCTACACCTTC
>TRBD2|NA|TRBV7-2|TRBJ2-7
CASSFGTSAYEQYF
TGTGCCAGCAGCTTTGGGACTAGCGCCTACGAGCAGTACTTC
>NA|NA|TRBV5-6|TRBJ1-6
CASSFSGGVKNSPLHF
TGTGCCAGCAGCTTTTCGGGTGGGGTGAAGAATTCACCCCTCCACTTT
>NA|NA|TRBV7-3|TRBJ2-1
CASSLDGSPNNEQFF
TGTGCCAGCAGCTTAGACGGGAGTCCCAACAATGAGCAGTTCTTC
>TRBD1|NA|TRBV19|TRBJ1-4
CASSKKTGVEKLFF
TGTGCCAGTAGTAAGAAGACAGGGGTGGAAAAACTGTTTTTT
>NA|NA|TRBV30|TRBJ1-4
CAWRRAPGEKLFF
TGTGCCTGGAGAAGGGCGCCGGGTGAAAAACTGTTTTTT
>TRBD2|NA|TRBV28|TRBJ2-7
CASSTGGLYEQYF
TGTGCCAGCAGTACGGGAGGTCTATACGAGCAGTACTTC
>TRBD1|NA|TRBV23-1|TRBJ2-7
CAGCWQGDYEQYF
TGCGCCGGATGTTGGCAGGGGGACTACGAGCAGTACTTC
>NA|NA|TRBV5-1|TRBJ1-5
CASSLDGGRNQPQHF
TGCGCCAGCAGCTTGGATGGGGGCCGCAATCAGCCCCAGCATTTT
>NA|once|TRBV20-1|TRBJ2-2
CSAPSPLELFF
TGCAGTGCACCCAGCCCGTTGGAGCTGTTTTTT
>NA|NA|TRBV28|TRBJ2-2
CAGSSTTGELFF
TGTGCCGGGTCGTCGACCACCGGGGAGCTGTTTTTT
>TRBD1|once|TRBV11-2|TRBJ1-1
CASSQRGQGFTEAFF
TGTGCCAGCAGCCAACGAGGACAGGGGTTTACTGAAGCTTTCTTT
>NA|NA|TRBV5-6|TRBJ2-2
CASSLAVRGELFF
TGTGCCAGCAGCTTGGCGGTGAGAGGGGAGCTGTTTTTT
>NA|NA|TRBV27|TRBJ2-7
CASGRGSRYEQYF
TGTGCCAGCGGCCGGGGCTCGCGCTACGAGCAGTACTTC
>TRBD1|NA|TRBV28|TRBJ1-2
CASRNRGARYGYTF
TGTGCCAGCAGAAACAGGGGAGCGAGGTATGGCTACACCTTC
>NA|NA|TRBV7-2|TRBJ2-5
CASSRGAEQETQYF
TGTGCCAGCAGCAGAGGAGCGGAACAAGAGACCCAGTACTTC
>NA|once|TRBV2|TRBJ1-6
CAGGTDNNSPLHF
TGTGCCGGTGGGACCGACAATAATTCACCCCTCCACTTT
>NA|once|TRBV5-1|TRBJ2-3
CASSLGGTDTQYF
TGCGCCAGCAGCTTGGGAGGCACAGATACGCAGTATTTT
>NA|NA|TRBV7-9|TRBJ2-5
CASSFGSTASETQYF
TGTGCCAGCAGCTTTGGGTCGACAGCCTCAGAGACCCAGTACTTC
>NA|NA|TRBV18|TRBJ1-5
CASSPGIDRNQPQHF
TGTGCCAGCTCACCGGGTATCGATCGCAATCAGCCCCAGCATTTT
>NA|NA|TRBV2|TRBJ2-7
CASSERVPGLVGEQYF
TGTGCCAGCAGTGAAAGGGTGCCCGGCCTGGTTGGCGAGCAGTACTTC
>NA|NA|TRBV6-6|TRBJ2-7
CASSLLVLREQYF
TGTGCCAGCAGTTTACTTGTATTGAGGGAGCAGTACTTC